This T cell receptor (beta chain) is from a study of blood T cell repertoires in COVID-19. Study-level background: Some COVID-19 samples were acute and others convalescent; all came from the United States, Italy and Spain. PBMCs, B-cell-depleted T cells, or T cells provided the cDNA or gDNA that made up the material.

TCRdb keeps only in-frame clones here, not all; method: immunoSEQ multiplex PCR. The data contain around 300,000 clones, roughly nine tenths of them singletons. CDR3 length: 11 residues. Germline values: CDR1 SGHVS, CDR2 FNYEAQ. V lost 4 bases, J lost 10 bases, and 10 bases lay in between. The source material was PBMCs or T cells enriched from blood (not recorded which). This sequence was found in a woman aged 18-29 years who had recovered from COVID-19. The chain has TRBV7-6 and TRBJ1-2; D is uncertain. CDR3 in amino acids: CASSSSVFYTF. DNA for the CDR3: TGTGCCAGCAGCTCCTCAGTATTCTACACCTTC.